This T cell receptor beta chain comes out of a study of early stage breast cancer tumors. Study-wide context: Of around 16 invasive breast tumors, about a dozen were hormone receptor-positive, HER2-negative. The ER+/PR+/HER2- tumors included roughly 8 ductal and a handful of lobular carcinomas.

Germline V gene lookup returns CDR1 SGDLS and CDR2 YYNGEE. V was pared by 5 bases and J by 3 bases, with 7 bases of the junction left unmatched. CDR3 size: 16 residues. Repertoires were generated with immunoSEQ multiplex PCR, while TCRdb's copy carries only in-frame clones and drops some. The repertoire holds some 30,000 clones, with roughly 81% as singletons. The source material was blood. V gene TRBV9 combines with J gene TRBJ2-3; 12 bases line up with TRBD2. The receptor was derived from a person aged 45 to 59 with breast cancer. CDR3 nucleotide sequence: TGTGCCAGCAGTGAAGGACTAGCGGGGACAACAGATACGCAGTATTTT. Residues: CASSEGLAGTTDTQYF.